Detailed here is one T cell receptor beta chain. The junction shows a germline mismatch at one end, possibly a read error. This CDR3 region has 14 residues. CDR1 SGHAT and CDR2 FQDESV come from the germline V gene (reference sequence). The record originates from a study of tumor-infiltrating lymphocytes in primary liver carcinoma. From 400 to 500 ng total RNA, TCR beta cDNA was generated with a primer in the constant region. Three rounds of nested multiplex PCR with slightly modified ARM-PCR produced TCR beta libraries. Forward primers for TRBV1-TRBV30 and a C-beta reverse primer served the first two PCR rounds, at roughly 10 cycles each. TCRdb fed the multiplex PCR reads into MiXCR, producing one record per CDR3 protein. The sample consists of approximately 60,000 distinct CDR3 sequences, about two thirds of them appearing once. Unsorted bulk tissue of about 20-30 mg yielded co-extracted RNA and DNA.

The clonotype comes from a man aged 35 to 55 with primary liver carcinoma and hepatitis B virus infection. V is TRBV11-1 and J is TRBJ1-3, with D perhaps matching TRBD1 (5 bases). Sample: liver tumor tissue from sampling region 2. Subset described: tumor region T2, inferior pole. The CDR3 reads CTSSSYGAVNTIYF. The DNA of the CDR3 is TGTACCAGCAGCTCATACGGGGCTGTAAACACCATATATTTT.